The 27 T cell receptor beta chains given below trace back to one sample, sequenced in a study of CD8 T cells in ankylosing spondylitis. TCRdb itself ran the 5' RACE reads through MiXCR, one entry per CDR3 protein. The sample has approximately 250,000 distinct CDR3 sequences; about 10% are singletons. Sequencing was performed on blood, either unsorted or a sorted T cell fraction (not recorded which). The receptor set was obtained from a male donor with ankylosing spondylitis or in good health (not recorded which).

This clonotype was picked up many times. This rearrangement joins TRBV6-5 to TRBJ2-5, with D unresolved. The V end was cut by 2 bases, the J end by 4 bases, with 11 bases between. CDR1 and CDR2 from the germline V gene are MNHEY and SVGAGI. The CDR3 is made up of 14 amino acids. CDR3 residues: CASSYEAQRETQYF. CDR3 in DNA: TGTGCCAGCAGTTACGAGGCTCAAAGAGAGACCCAGTACTTC.

This clonotype was observed at least ten times. The genes are TRBV21-1 and TRBJ1-3; the table's D gene call, TRBD1, was not cross checked with the DNA. TRBV21-1 is noted as a pseudogene. The CDR3 sequence is 18 residues long. The DNA of the CDR3 is TGTGCCAGCAGCCCCCCTGGCACCTACCTCCTCCTGGGAAACACCATATATTTT. The encoded protein is CASSPPGTYLLLGNTIYF.

This clonotype was seen at least ten times. The genes are TRBV2 and TRBJ2-1, with D perhaps matching TRBD1 (5 bases). Germline CDR1 is SNHLY and CDR2 is FYNNEI. The CDR3 length is 11 residues. Between the trimmed V and J ends, which lost 9 bases and 10 bases, there was a span of 13 bases. The CDR3 coding sequence is TGTGCCAGAGGGGCGGATGGCGAGCAGTTCTTC. Protein: CARGADGEQFF.

This clonotype appeared many times. This chain joins TRBV7-9 and TRBJ2-3; D gene uncertain. Trimming removed 6 bases at V and 7 bases at J, with 11 bases between. Germline V gene lookup returns CDR1 SEHNR and CDR2 FQNEAQ (reference sequence). The CDR3 is 12 amino acids. The CDR3 DNA sequence: TGTGCCAGCAGTGCTACGACTTATACGCAGTATTTT. Translation gives CASSATTYTQYF.

This clonotype was detected only a few times. J is TRBJ2-3 and V is TRBV27; D is ambiguous. This CDR3 has 15 amino acids. CDR1 is MNHEY, CDR2 SMNVEV, per germline (reference sequence). With 3 bases removed from V and 0 bases from J, the gap between germline ends came to 10 bases. Here the CDR3 reads CASSLAASSTDTQYF. The DNA of the CDR3 is TGTGCCAGCAGTTTGGCAGCTTCTAGCACAGATACGCAGTATTTT.

This clonotype was seen many times. V is TRBV7-2 and J is TRBJ2-5; TRBD1 is a possible D gene (6 bases). With 1 base removed from V and 2 bases from J, the gap between germline ends came to 17 bases. Germline V gene lookup returns CDR1 SGHTA and CDR2 FQGNSA. The CDR3 runs 17 residues. The CDR3 is CASSLVPGAVPQETQYF. The CDR3 DNA reads TGTGCCAGCAGCTTAGTCCCAGGGGCAGTTCCACAAGAGACCCAGTACTTC.

Ten or more counts support this clonotype. The chain joins TRBV6-5 to TRBJ2-3; D may be TRBD1 (5 bases). The V and J ends lost 2 bases and 6 bases respectively, with 15 bases between them. This CDR3 comprises 15 residues. Germline V CDR1 and CDR2: MNHEY, SVGAGI. CDR3 loop: CASSYRQTRSDTQYF. CDR3 bases: TGTGCCAGCAGTTACAGACAGACGAGGTCCGATACGCAGTATTTT.

This sequence joins TRBV6-1 and TRBJ2-1, with 9 bases lining up with TRBD2. The CDR3 runs to 14 residues. CDR1 and CDR2 from the germline V gene are MNHNS and SASEGT. Germline trimming cut 6 bases from V and 9 bases from J; bases unmatched to any gene: 9. In DNA form, the CDR3 reads TGTGCCAGCAGACCCGGGACTAGCAGCGGTGAGCAGTTCTTC. It specifies CASRPGTSSGEQFF.

This clonotype was picked up many times. The chain recombines TRBV5-1 with TRBJ2-3, with D tentatively TRBD2 (5 bases). In germline, CDR1 is SGHRS, CDR2 YFSETQ. The CDR3 runs 16 residues. V dropped 0 bases and J dropped 2 bases, with 13 bases sitting between them. CDR3 sequence reads: CASSLGRGEPTDTQYF. CDR3 sequence (DNA): TGCGCCAGCAGCTTGGGGCGTGGGGAGCCCACAGATACGCAGTATTTT.

This clonotype occurred many times. V gene TRBV14 combines with J gene TRBJ1-1; no definite D call. The V and J ends lost 1 base and 2 bases respectively, with 5 bases between them. Germline V CDR1 and CDR2: SGHDN, FVKESK. This CDR3 is built from 13 residues. The DNA of the CDR3 is TGTGCCAGCAGCCAAGCCCTAAACACTGAAGCTTTCTTT. Residues: CASSQALNTEAFF. Supplemented by reference TRBV14 and TRBJ1-1, the full variable domain reads EAGVTQFPSHSVIEKGQTVTLRCDPISGHDNLYWYRRVMGKEIKFLLHFVKESKQDESGMPNNRFLAERTGGTYSTLKVQPAELEDSGVYFCASSQALNTEAFFGQGTRLTVV.

This clonotype was observed many times. The chain is built from TRBV20-1 and TRBJ1-2; a weak D match, TRBD1 (5 bases). This CDR3 spans 15 amino acids. The V and J ends lost 0 bases and 4 bases respectively, with 15 bases between them. Germline V gene data show CDR1 as DFQATT and CDR2 as SNEGSKA (reference sequence). In nucleotides, the CDR3 is TGCAGTGCTAGAGATCCGGGCGGGGGTACCTATGGCTACACCTTC. As protein: CSARDPGGGTYGYTF.

This clonotype was counted ten times or more. The rearrangement uses TRBV14 and TRBJ1-1; D not certain. The CDR3 has 16 residues. Trimming left V 2 bases short and J 0 bases short, with 13 bases between. The V gene's germline CDR1 is SGHDN and CDR2 FVKESK. The CDR3 loop reads CASSQRMDPMNTEAFF. For the CDR3, the DNA is TGTGCCAGCAGCCAACGGATGGACCCAATGAACACTGAAGCTTTCTTT.

This clonotype was observed many times. V gene TRBV7-6 combines with J gene TRBJ2-5; 8 bases line up with TRBD1. The CDR3 has 14 residues. Unmatched junction bases numbered 5, after V lost 4 bases and J lost 4 bases. Germline V gene data show CDR1 as SGHVS and CDR2 as FNYEAQ. In DNA form, the CDR3 reads TGTGCCAGCAGCTCGTACACAGGGGGAGAGACCCAGTACTTC. It encodes CASSSYTGGETQYF.

This clonotype was seen a few times. This chain joins TRBV7-9 and TRBJ2-7; no clear D. The ends were cut back, 4 bases at V and 5 bases at J, with 18 bases in the middle. Per germline, CDR1 SEHNR and CDR2 FQNEAQ (reference sequence). This CDR3 is built from 15 residues. Here the CDR3 DNA reads TGTGCCAGCAGCTCGACGGGTACCATTTATCACGAGCAGTACTTC. Its translation is CASSSTGTIYHEQYF.

A single count supports this clonotype. V is TRBV18 and J is TRBJ2-7, with no clear D. This CDR3 is 12 amino acids long. The V end was cut by 3 bases, the J end by 2 bases, with 5 bases between. Germline V gives CDR1 KGHSH, CDR2 LQKENI. Here the CDR3 DNA reads TGTGCCAGCTCACCGATGACCTACGAGCAGTACTTC. Its translation: CASSPMTYEQYF.

In its sample, this clonotype was seen many times. The chain links TRBV12-3 or TRBV12-4 to TRBJ1-1, with 8 bases aligning to TRBD1. The J segment lost 5 bases and the V segment lost 6 bases, leaving 8 bases of the junction unmatched. This CDR3 comprises 14 residues. CDR3 residues: CASRDRGAGTEAFF. The CDR3 region has the DNA TGTGCCAGCAGAGACAGGGGCGCAGGAACTGAAGCTTTCTTT.

This clonotype occurred a few times. This rearrangement joins TRBV7-2 to TRBJ1-4, with 7 nucleotides matching TRBD1. The germline V gene encodes CDR1 SGHTA and CDR2 FQGNSA. Germline trimming cut 2 bases from V and 8 bases from J; bases unmatched to any gene: 11. This CDR3 has 16 residues. DNA of the CDR3: TGTGCCAGCAGCTTATTATTCAGGGGGTTTGGAGAAAAACTGTTTTTT. Residues: CASSLLFRGFGEKLFF.

As to this clonotype: Compared with germline, one end of the junction differs, possibly owing to a read error. CDR3 sequence (DNA): TGTGCCACCAGCAGGTATGGGGGCACCCTCGGGGGCAACGTCCTGACTTTC. This translates into CATSRYGGTLGGNVLTF. This chain uses TRBV15 with TRBJ2-6, with D perhaps matching TRBD1 or TRBD2 (6 bases each). The CDR3 contains 17 residues. CDR1 is LNHNV and CDR2 is YYDKDF in the germline V gene (reference sequence).

The table lists this clonotype with a few counts. The rearrangement joins TRBV28 to TRBJ2-7; 8 bases are shared with TRBD1. V lost 2 bases, J lost 2 bases, and 8 bases stayed unmatched. The CDR3 has 16 residues. Germline CDR1 reads MDHEN; CDR2 reads SYDVKM. The CDR3 DNA sequence: TGTGCCAGCAGTTTAAATGCCCGGGACAGGACCTACGAGCAGTACTTC. Its protein is CASSLNARDRTYEQYF. Full variable domain (rest looked up from reference TRBV28 and TRBJ2-7): DVKVTQSSRYLVKRTGEKVFLECVQDMDHENMFWYRQDPGLGLRLIYFSYDVKMKEKGDIPEGYSVSREKKERFSLILESASTNQTSMYLCASSLNARDRTYEQYFGPGTRLTVT.

This clonotype was observed many times. The chain uses TRBV12-5 and TRBJ2-3; unclear D gene. The CDR3 sequence is 14 residues long. CDR1 is LGHNT and CDR2 is FRNRAP in the germline V gene. Between the trimmed V and J ends, which lost 3 bases and 1 base, there was a span of 8 bases. CDR3 amino acids: CASGLGAGTDTQYF. The CDR3 DNA is TGTGCTAGTGGTTTAGGCGCCGGCACAGATACGCAGTATTTT.

This clonotype was recorded at least ten times. This chain connects TRBV12-3 or TRBV12-4 to TRBJ1-2; D may be TRBD1 (5 bases). The V gene lost 9 bases and the J gene lost 3 bases, with 17 bases spanning the gap. The CDR3 extends over 14 amino acids. This chain's CDR3 is CASQVQGPYYGYTF. The CDR3 DNA sequence: TGTGCCAGTCAGGTGCAGGGCCCCTACTATGGCTACACCTTC.

This clonotype occurred many times. The DNA of the CDR3 is TGTGCCAGCAGGAGGGGGGGGCAACTTGTCACAGATACGCAGTATTTT. Its translation: CASRRGGQLVTDTQYF. The chain has TRBV12-3 or TRBV12-4 and TRBJ2-3, with D perhaps matching TRBD2 (7 bases). The CDR3 loop spans 16 amino acids. V was pared by 6 bases and J by 2 bases, with 18 bases between.

The sample holds a few counts of this clonotype. This chain uses TRBV6-5 with TRBJ1-1; a weak D match, TRBD1 (6 bases). Deletions cut 4 bases from V and 4 bases from J, with 13 bases between. CDR3 length: 14 residues. CDR1 and CDR2 from the germline V gene are MNHEY and SVGAGI. The CDR3 DNA follows: TGTGCCAGCAGTTGGGGGGGCGGGGCCACTGAAGCTTTCTTT. Its protein is CASSWGGGATEAFF.

This clonotype was picked up a small number of times. The chain joins TRBV4-1 to TRBJ2-1; 10 bases align to TRBD2. The germline V gene encodes CDR1 MGHRA and CDR2 YSYEKL. This CDR3 is built from 16 residues. V lost 0 bases and J lost 10; bases outside the gene matches: 9. CDR3: CASSQESSGGGLEQFF. CDR3 DNA sequence: TGCGCCAGCAGCCAAGAGTCTAGCGGGGGCGGTCTAGAGCAGTTCTTC.

This clonotype was seen ten or more times. CDR3 DNA sequence: TGTGCCAGCACGGTGGCCCTAAGGGATACCTTC. This codes for CASTVALRDTF. The chain has TRBV2 and TRBJ1-2, with no clear D. From germline, CDR1 is SNHLY and CDR2 FYNNEI. Trimming cost V 7 bases and J 14 bases, with 17 bases left between them. The CDR3 totals 11 residues.

This clonotype appeared many times. The chain joins TRBV7-2 to TRBJ1-2; TRBD1 aligns across 10 bases. The germline V gene has CDR1 SGHTA and CDR2 FQGNSA. Losses at the gene ends were 6 bases for V and 6 bases for J; bases not matched to a gene: 4. The CDR3 sequence is 13 residues long. The CDR3 bases are TGTGCCAGCAGTTCCGGGACAGGGGATGGCTACACCTTC. Translating it yields CASSSGTGDGYTF. The whole variable domain, remainder taken from reference TRBV7-2 and TRBJ1-2, is GAGVSQSPSNKVTEKGKDVELRCDPISGHTALYWYRQSLGQGLEFLIYFQGNSAPDKSGLPSDRFSAERTGGSVSTLTIQRTQQEDSAVYLCASSSGTGDGYTFGSGTRLTVV.

This clonotype was found many times. The J gene is TRBJ1-4, the V gene TRBV4-1; no firm D call. This CDR3 has 12 residues. The ends were cut back, 1 base at V and 8 bases at J, with 5 bases in the middle. Germline CDR1 and CDR2: MGHRA and YSYEKL. The CDR3 nucleotides are TGCGCCAGCAGCCAAGTCCGGGAAAAACTGTTTTTT. It is translated as CASSQVREKLFF.